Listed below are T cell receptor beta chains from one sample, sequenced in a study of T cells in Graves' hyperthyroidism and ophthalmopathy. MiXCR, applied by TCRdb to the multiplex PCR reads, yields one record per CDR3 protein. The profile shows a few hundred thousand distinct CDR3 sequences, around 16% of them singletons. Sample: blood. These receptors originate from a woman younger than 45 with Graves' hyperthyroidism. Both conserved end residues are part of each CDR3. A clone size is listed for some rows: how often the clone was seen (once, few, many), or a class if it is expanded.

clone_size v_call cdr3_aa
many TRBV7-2 CASRELAGVDTQYF
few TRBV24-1 CATSDARGARADTQYF
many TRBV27 CASSLLQGPSATYNEQFF
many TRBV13 CASRLRASNTEAFF
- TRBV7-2 CASSLGSGTSSNEQFF
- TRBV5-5 CASSLASPSYEQYF
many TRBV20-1 CSAPSERFNEQFF
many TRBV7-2 CASSLGVGPYEQYF
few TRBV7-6 CASRNLETQYF
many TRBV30 CAWSADRYNQPQHF
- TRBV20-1 CSAGAGTGGAEGYTF
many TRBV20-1 CSARDRRAGLAGYEQYF
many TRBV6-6 CASSYGLLIAGGPNNEQFF
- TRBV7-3 CASSLSSFGRNSNQPQHF
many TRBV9 CASSVRSNSYEQYF
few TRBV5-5 CASSFTSGPYNEQFF
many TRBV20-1 CSASGRDPETGRSYEQYF
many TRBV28 CASSLRAGVANEQFF
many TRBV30 CAWMGQSREQYF
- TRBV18 CASSPYTSGQNQPQHF
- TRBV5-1 CASSRQTSTGELFF
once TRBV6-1 CATNPGRGPYEQYF
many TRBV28 CASQARDRGPLRHF
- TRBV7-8 CASSLEEDYEQYF
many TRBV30 CAWSAGSGPSVYGYTF
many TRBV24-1 CATSEGSGNQPQHF
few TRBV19 CASSSISGGLYSTDTQYF
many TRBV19 CASSISGPANTGELFF
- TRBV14 CASSLQGLAGLTGELFF
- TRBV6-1 CASSSRGSSEAFF
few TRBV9 CASSTGGVGSPLHF
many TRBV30 CAWTHRGTQPYEQYF
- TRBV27 CASSLVGVSSYGYTF
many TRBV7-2 CASSLAGVTDTQYF
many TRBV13 CASSGGLAGSYEQYF
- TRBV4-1 CASSQVGTSGRTYNEQFF
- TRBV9 CASSVTPGPSTDTQYF
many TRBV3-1 CASSQFLVDEQYF
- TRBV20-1 CSARGPRSSNIQYF
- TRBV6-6 CASSYSMLAGEVDTQYF
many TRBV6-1 CASSEALTGVGEPQHF
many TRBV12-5 CASGFYYGTTNTEAFF
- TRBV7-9 CASSLGTGISYGYTF
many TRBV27 CASSLGDEQYF
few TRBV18 CASSPPWGGGTEAFF
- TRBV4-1 CASRPKTGSNSPLHF
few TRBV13 CASSRIPGDSASADTQYF